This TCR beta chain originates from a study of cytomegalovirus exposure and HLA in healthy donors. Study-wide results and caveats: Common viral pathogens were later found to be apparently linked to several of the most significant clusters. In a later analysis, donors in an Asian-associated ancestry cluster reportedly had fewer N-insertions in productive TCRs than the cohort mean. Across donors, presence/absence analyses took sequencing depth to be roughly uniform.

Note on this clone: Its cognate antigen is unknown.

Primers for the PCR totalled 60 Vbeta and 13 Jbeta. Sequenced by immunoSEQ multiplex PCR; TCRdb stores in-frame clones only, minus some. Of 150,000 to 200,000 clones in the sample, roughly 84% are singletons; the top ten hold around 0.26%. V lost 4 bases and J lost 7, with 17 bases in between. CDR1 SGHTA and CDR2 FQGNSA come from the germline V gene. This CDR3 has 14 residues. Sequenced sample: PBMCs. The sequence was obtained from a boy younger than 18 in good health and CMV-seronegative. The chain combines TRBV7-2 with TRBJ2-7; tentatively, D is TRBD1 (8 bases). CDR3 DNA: TGTGCCAGCAGCTGGGGGGGACAGGTCAAAGAGCAGTACTTC. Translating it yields CASSWGGQVKEQYF. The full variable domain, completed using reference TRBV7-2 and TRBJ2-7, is GAGVSQSPSNKVTEKGKDVELRCDPISGHTALYWYRQSLGQGLEFLIYFQGNSAPDKSGLPSDRFSAERTGGSVSTLTIQRTQQEDSAVYLCASSWGGQVKEQYFGPGTRLTVT.